This T cell receptor beta chain is from a study of T-cell reconstitution after alpha-beta-depleted transplantation in children. Using unique molecular identifiers, the investigators prepared the TCRbeta library. TCRdb re-analysed the PCR reads in MiXCR, keeping a single row per CDR3 protein. The data contain about 610,000 distinct CDR3 sequences, roughly a tenth of them singletons. The V gene lost 1 base and the J gene lost 3 bases, with 10 bases spanning the gap. This CDR3 comprises 15 residues. CDR1 is SGHTA, CDR2 FQGNSA, per germline. Ten or more counts support this clonotype. The chain couples TRBV7-2 to TRBJ1-5; D gene uncertain. The TCR was taken from a human donor who donated a stem cell graft to a child with acute myeloid leukemia. The sample here was PBMCs from the stem cell graft donor, taken from the stem cell graft. In DNA, the CDR3 is TGTGCCAGCAGCTTAGTTGCAGGATACAATCAGCCCCAGCATTTT. Amino acids: CASSLVAGYNQPQHF.